This entry features one TCR beta chain sequence. The CDR3 sequence is 15 residues long. The germline V gene has CDR1 MDHEN and CDR2 SYDVKM. The junction had 8 bases not matched to a gene; V was cut back by 6 bases and J by 0 bases. Data came from immunoSEQ multiplex PCR; TCRdb stores just in-frame clones and leaves some out. The sample includes 75,000 to 90,000 clones, around nine tenths of them seen just once. This record comes from a study of OX40 agonist ivuxolimab in advanced cancers. V and J are TRBV28 and TRBJ2-7; 7 nucleotides agree with TRBD2. The TCR was taken from an adult with an advanced solid tumor such as melanoma, head and neck, liver or kidney cancer. This material consisted of CD4+ or CD8+ T cells sorted from blood, taken in a trial of the OX40 agonist ivuxolimab. CDR3 coding DNA: TGTGCCAGCAGCTCAACCGGGACTATCTCCTACGAGCAGTACTTC. This sequence encodes CASSSTGTISYEQYF.